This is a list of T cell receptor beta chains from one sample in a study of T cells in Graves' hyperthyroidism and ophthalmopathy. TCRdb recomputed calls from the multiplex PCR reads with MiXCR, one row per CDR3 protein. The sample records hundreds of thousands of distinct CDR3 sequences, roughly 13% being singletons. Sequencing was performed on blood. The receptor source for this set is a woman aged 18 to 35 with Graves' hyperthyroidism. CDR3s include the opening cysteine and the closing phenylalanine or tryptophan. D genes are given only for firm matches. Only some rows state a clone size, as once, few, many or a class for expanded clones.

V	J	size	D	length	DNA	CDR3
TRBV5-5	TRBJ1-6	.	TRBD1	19	TGTGCCAGCAGCGCGGGACAGGGGATTACCGGCGCCTATAATTCACCCCTCCACTTT	CASSAGQGITGAYNSPLHF
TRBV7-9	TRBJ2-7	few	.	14	TGTGCCAGCGGTAGGGACGGAGCTTCCTACGAGCAGTACTTC	CASGRDGASYEQYF
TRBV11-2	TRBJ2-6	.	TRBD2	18	TGTGCCAGCAGCTCCATCCGGGACTACCTTCGGGGGGCCAACGTCCTGACTTTC	CASSSIRDYLRGANVLTF
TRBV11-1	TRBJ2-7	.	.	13	TGTGCCAGCAGCTTAGAATCAGGCTACGAGCAGTACTTC	CASSLESGYEQYF
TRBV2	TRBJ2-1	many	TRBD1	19	TGTGCCAGCAGGAGACTAAGGGACAGGGGCGGTAAGACCTACAATGAGCAGTTCTTC	CASRRLRDRGGKTYNEQFF
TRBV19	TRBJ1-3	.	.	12	TGTGCCAGTGGACTCTCCGGAAACACCATATATTTT	CASGLSGNTIYF
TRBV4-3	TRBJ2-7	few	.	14	TGCGCCAGCAGCCCTCTTCCGAGGGACACACAGCAGTACTTC	CASSPLPRDTQQYF
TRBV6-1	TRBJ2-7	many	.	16	TGTGCCAGCAGTGAAGCTGAGTCTCCTGGTACCTACGAGCAGTACTTC	CASSEAESPGTYEQYF
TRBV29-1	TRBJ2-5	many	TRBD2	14	TGCAGCGACCGTCCTAGCGGGGGCGGGAAGACCCAGTACTTC	CSDRPSGGGKTQYF
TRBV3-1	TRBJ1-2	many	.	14	TGTGCCAGCAGCTTCTGGGAGGTTCACTATGGCTACACCTTC	CASSFWEVHYGYTF
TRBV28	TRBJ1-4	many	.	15	TGTGCCAGCAGTTCCTCACCGACGAAGGGTGAAAAACTGTTTTTT	CASSSSPTKGEKLFF
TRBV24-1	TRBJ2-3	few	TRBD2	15	TGTGCCACCAGTGCCTCGAACCTAGCGGAAACCACGCAGTATTTT	CATSASNLAETTQYF